A single sample is the source of the 6 T cell receptor beta chains below, sequenced in a study of T-cell reconstitution after alpha-beta-depleted transplantation in children (dated by TCRdb to 2015 to 2016). Reading the label with the study, this specimen's treatment or condition is: allogeneic hematopoietic cell transplantation with graft depleted of TCRalphabeta T cells and CD19 B cells. The receptor library was made with PCR. The data were produced on an Illumina HiSeq 2500. TCR library preparation used molecular barcoding, with unique molecular identifiers applied to normalize quantification of the TCRbeta repertoire. Through fastp at Q25 and MiXCR, TCRdb rebuilt clones from the public reads, retaining in-frame beta chains. Rows are combined by CDR3 protein, so each entry shows the most common genes and DNA. This sample gives fewer than 500,000 distinct CDR3 sequences in total; over 40% of them show up just once. The ten top clones hold 27% of the sample.

The sequences come from PBMCs, collected before TCRalphabeta/CD19-depleted stem cell transplant. Receptors originate from a girl between 2 and 10 years old with aplastic anemia, due to receive a stem cell transplant.

The chain has TRBV20-1 and TRBJ2-7; 9 bases line up with TRBD1. Looked up from germline, CDR1 is DFQATT and CDR2 is SNEGSKA (reference sequence). V gave up 0 bases and J gave up 5 bases; unmatched junction bases: 11. The CDR3 sequence is 16 residues long. The CDR3 spells CSARDWSDRGEDEQYF. The CDR3 nucleotides are TGCAGTGCTAGAGATTGGTCGGACAGGGGAGAGGACGAGCAGTACTTC.

The sample holds a few counts of this clonotype. V gene TRBV6-5 combines with J gene TRBJ1-1, with D possibly TRBD1 on 5 matching bases. The CDR3 runs to 14 residues. Trimming took off 0 bases at V and 4 bases at J, with 9 bases between the two ends. Germline V CDR1 and CDR2: MNHEY, SVGAGI. The CDR3 coding sequence is TGTGCCAGCAGTTACTCGAACGGGGGCACTGAAGCTTTCTTT. This codes for CASSYSNGGTEAFF.

In this sample, this clonotype turned up many times. V is TRBV29-1 and J is TRBJ2-2; D gene uncertain. The V and J ends lost 2 bases and 0 bases respectively, with 10 bases between them. The CDR3 has 15 residues. The germline V gene has CDR1 SQVTM and CDR2 ANQGSEA. The chain's CDR3 is CSVEKATANTGELFF. The CDR3 DNA reads as TGCAGCGTTGAAAAAGCGACCGCGAACACCGGGGAGCTGTTTTTT.

The V gene is TRBV6-2 or TRBV6-3, the J gene TRBJ1-2; perhaps TRBD1 as D (5 bases). Deletions cut 8 bases from V and 1 base from J, with 14 bases between. Germline CDR1 MNHEY, CDR2 SVGEGT. CDR3 length: 14 residues. CDR3 in amino acids: CASEGPSFNYGYTF. The CDR3 region has the DNA TGTGCCAGCGAGGGGCCCAGTTTTAACTATGGCTACACCTTC.

The chain links TRBV7-2 to TRBJ1-2; 8 positions match TRBD1. CDR1 is SGHTA, CDR2 FQGNSA, per germline. The CDR3 is made up of 15 amino acids. V shed 2 bases, J shed 8 bases, and the junction held 10 bases outside the gene matches. The CDR3 DNA sequence: TGTGCCAGCAGCTTATACGCCGGACAGGGAAACGGCTACACCTTC. This translates into CASSLYAGQGNGYTF.

This clonotype was seen ten or more times. The chain employs TRBV28 and TRBJ1-2; 7 nucleotides line up with TRBD1. Germline CDR1 is MDHEN and CDR2 is SYDVKM. CDR3 length equals 14 residues. The trim removed 6 bases at V and 3 bases at J, leaving 7 bases unmatched. Here the CDR3 reads CASSHDRAYYGYTF. The CDR3 nucleotides read TGTGCCAGCAGCCACGACAGGGCTTACTATGGCTACACCTTC.